The subject of this entry is one T cell receptor (beta chain). This entry comes from a study of identical twins. TCRdb processed the 5' RACE reads anew with MiXCR; each CDR3 protein has one entry. The table has 700,000 or so distinct CDR3 sequences, more than 6.5% seen once; the top ten hold around 0.98%. This CDR3 region has 15 residues. With 5 bases removed from V and 0 bases from J, the gap between germline ends came to 14 bases. Germline V gives CDR1 DFQATT, CDR2 SNEGSKA (reference sequence). These data were also filed under a second study, of yellow fever vaccine responses in identical twins.

The sequence came from a woman aged 18-35 years in good health. This rearrangement joins TRBV20-1 to TRBJ2-1; no definite D call. The sequencing input was PBMCs. This chain's CDR3 is CSAPTRRSSYNEQFF. The CDR3 bases are TGCAGTGCTCCGACTCGTCGAAGCTCCTACAATGAGCAGTTCTTC.